This entry concerns a single T cell receptor beta chain. The CDR3 length is 15 residues. Germline V gene data show CDR1 as KGHDR and CDR2 as SFDVKD. The V end lost 0 bases, the J end lost 3 bases, and 8 bases lay between the germline ends. The data are from a study of blood T cell repertoires in COVID-19. Clones were read by immunoSEQ multiplex PCR, and TCRdb kept only the in-frame ones, dropping some. Seen here are around 300,000 clones, 85% to 90% observed once, and the top ten hold 4%. Sequencing was performed on peripheral blood. The chain links TRBV24-1 to TRBJ1-5; D remains ambiguous. The source is a woman aged 45-65 years with active or convalescent COVID-19. In DNA form, the CDR3 reads TGTGCCACCAGTGATTTGTGGGGAGTCAATCAGCCCCAGCATTTT. This gives the protein CATSDLWGVNQPQHF.